This is a list of T cell receptor beta chains from one sample in a study of cytomegalovirus exposure and HLA in healthy donors. The assay was immunoSEQ multiplex PCR, and TCRdb's table has in-frame clones only and misses some. The repertoire has 120,000 or so clones, over 15% of them found once; the top ten carry approximately 2.6%. Sequencing was done on a sample of PBMCs. These receptors were obtained from a female donor in good health and CMV-seropositive. Each CDR3 is given with its conserved first and last residue. The order of the fields is V gene, J gene, CDR3 protein.

v_gene: TRBV23-1
j_gene: TRBJ1-1
CDR3aa: CASSQPRTGGAKNTEAFF

v_gene: TRBV9
j_gene: TRBJ2-2
CDR3aa: CASSVGGKSGELFF

v_gene: TRBV2
j_gene: TRBJ1-5
CDR3aa: CASRLREGFHQPQHF

v_gene: TRBV10-3
j_gene: TRBJ2-1
CDR3aa: CAISESMAALNEQFF

v_gene: TRBV30
j_gene: TRBJ2-2
CDR3aa: CAWREGQGSSTGELFF

v_gene: TRBV7-9
j_gene: TRBJ1-1
CDR3aa: CASSSRDRGTEAFF

v_gene: TRBV2
j_gene: TRBJ1-1
CDR3aa: CATTASEVTEAFF

v_gene: TRBV5-1
j_gene: TRBJ2-5
CDR3aa: CASRPGQIQETQYF

v_gene: TRBV7-9
j_gene: TRBJ2-7
CDR3aa: CASSSTKGLVVYEQYF

v_gene: TRBV2
j_gene: TRBJ2-2
CDR3aa: CASNVGGGTGELFF

v_gene: TRBV23-1
j_gene: TRBJ1-5
CDR3aa: CASSQTQGASWNQPQHF

v_gene: TRBV11-2
j_gene: TRBJ2-7
CDR3aa: CASSSSGTGRGEQYF

v_gene: TRBV30
j_gene: TRBJ2-1
CDR3aa: CAWSPTRRGEQFF

v_gene: TRBV14
j_gene: TRBJ1-1
CDR3aa: CASTSATPSFLAEAFF

v_gene: TRBV7-9
j_gene: TRBJ1-5
CDR3aa: CASGEGVNQPQHF

v_gene: TRBV9
j_gene: TRBJ1-1
CDR3aa: CASSPPGQGAEAFF

v_gene: TRBV9
j_gene: TRBJ2-3
CDR3aa: CASSAQRDSGTDTQYF

v_gene: TRBV5-1
j_gene: TRBJ2-4
CDR3aa: CASSLVTRDSTLAKNIQYF

v_gene: TRBV5-1
j_gene: TRBJ2-7
CDR3aa: CASSFGQGDYEQYF

v_gene: TRBV29-1
j_gene: TRBJ2-3
CDR3aa: CSVTPPTDTQYF

v_gene: TRBV30
j_gene: TRBJ1-6
CDR3aa: CAWTGDYNSPLHF

v_gene: TRBV29-1
j_gene: TRBJ2-7
CDR3aa: CSVAHGGEQYF

v_gene: TRBV5-1
j_gene: TRBJ2-3
CDR3aa: CASSLVSGTSDFSTDTQYF

v_gene: TRBV7-2
j_gene: TRBJ1-5
CDR3aa: CASGGSSQPQHF

v_gene: TRBV4-3
j_gene: TRBJ2-1
CDR3aa: CASSQDITTHSYNEQFF